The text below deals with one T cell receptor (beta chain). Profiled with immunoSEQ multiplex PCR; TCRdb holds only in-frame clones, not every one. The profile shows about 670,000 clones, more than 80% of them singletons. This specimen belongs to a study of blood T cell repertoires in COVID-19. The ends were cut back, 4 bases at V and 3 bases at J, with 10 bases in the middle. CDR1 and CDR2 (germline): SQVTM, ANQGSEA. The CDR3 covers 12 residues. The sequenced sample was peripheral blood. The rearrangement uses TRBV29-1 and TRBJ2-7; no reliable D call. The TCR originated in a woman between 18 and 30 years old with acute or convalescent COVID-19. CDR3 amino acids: CSVGADRYEQYF. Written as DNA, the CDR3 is TGCAGCGTTGGGGCAGACCGCTACGAGCAGTACTTC.